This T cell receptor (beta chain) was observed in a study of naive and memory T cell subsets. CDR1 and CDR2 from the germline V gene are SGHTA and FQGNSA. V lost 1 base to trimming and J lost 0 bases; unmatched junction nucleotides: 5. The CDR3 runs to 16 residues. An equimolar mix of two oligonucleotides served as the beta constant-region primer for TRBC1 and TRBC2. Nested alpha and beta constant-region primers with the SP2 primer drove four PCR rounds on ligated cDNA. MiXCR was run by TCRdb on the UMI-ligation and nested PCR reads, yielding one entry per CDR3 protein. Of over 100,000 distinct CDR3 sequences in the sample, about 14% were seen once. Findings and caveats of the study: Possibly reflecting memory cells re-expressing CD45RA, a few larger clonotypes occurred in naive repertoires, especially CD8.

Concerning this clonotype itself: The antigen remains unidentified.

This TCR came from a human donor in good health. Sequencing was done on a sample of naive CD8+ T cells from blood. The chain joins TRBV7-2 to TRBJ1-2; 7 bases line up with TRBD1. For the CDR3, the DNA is TGTGCCAGCAGCTTAGAAGGGGGCGGAGCTAACTATGGCTACACCTTC. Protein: CASSLEGGGANYGYTF.